The subject of this entry is one T cell receptor (beta chain). Its antigen remains undetermined. Base qualities are missing; no much larger clone stands one base away. The data were obtained in a study of cytomegalovirus exposure and HLA in healthy donors (dated by TCRdb to 2016 to 2017). Concerning the study at large: An earlier analysis of under 600 of the donors reported about 290 Gb of sequence data and around 120 million unique TCR beta sequences from about 179 million T cells. A separate validation cohort of over 95 different subjects was used in addition to the approximately 640-subject first cohort. In a later genetic analysis, genome-wide SNP genotypes for about three fifths of the roughly 670 donors were used, and that subset was treated as a discovery cohort. The later analysis used no new phenotypic data to find candidate immune exposures, relying instead on TCR beta sequences and their occurrence across donors. The study combined high-throughput TCR immunosequencing, statistical association of individual TCRs with disease status, and machine learning to predict cytomegalovirus infection status. The genetic ancestry cluster associated with self-reported Caucasian donors included 81% of the approximately 430 genotyped donors. Roughly 5 DR-DQ haplotypes were handled as single units for association and clustering because linkage in the cohort was strong. Approximately 310 gigabases of sequencing data and tens of millions of unique TCR sequences made up an early release that covered around 640 HLA-typed donors. All discovery cohort repertoires had been generated using a single sequencing platform. The study used immunosequencing to profile the T cell repertoires of 666 subjects and linked those repertoires to cytomegalovirus serostatus. Class I and class II HLA loci were covered by the typing at four-digit resolution. A later analysis re-examined previously published TCR beta repertoires from 600 to 700 donors and added high-resolution HLA genotyping to investigate patterns of TCR occurrence. Across some 400 genotyped donors of the cohort, an average of about 240,000 unique TCR beta nucleotide sequences per donor were sequenced, and approximately 17% of those sequences were non-productive. The aim of the study was to test whether cataloging public T cell receptors could identify signatures of past pathogen exposure. Donor age, sex, ethnicity and CMV serostatus were compiled together with the repertoire data. The number of donors typed differed by locus, with about 620-630 for A, B, C, DRB1 and DQB1, roughly 520 for DQA1, about 610 for DPA1, and approximately 470 for DPB1. To decide whether each TCR beta V gene segment behaved as functional or pseudogenic, an earlier analysis of nearly 600 of the donors relied on high-throughput TCR beta sequencing. What the authors observed across the whole study: At a false discovery rate of 0.05, a later analysis linked 16,951 TCR beta sequences to specific HLA alleles. Because counts were too low, seventeen rarely observed V segments, including chromosome 9 orphons, were excluded from the earlier analysis of 587 of the donors. Broadly in line with IMGT annotations, most TCR beta V segments showed up in productive rearrangements about 87% or about 30% of the time in an earlier analysis of roughly 590 of the donors. According to the authors, the approach could potentially be generalized to other disease states and immunological phenotypes. Only TCR beta chains were sequenced in this cohort, and the absence of alpha or paired-chain data limited detectable features. CMV serostatus was the only immune exposure information available for the cohort. Presence/absence analyses assumed roughly uniform sequencing depth across donors, an assumption that may not hold. A later genetic analysis associated a missense DCLRE1C variant with V-gene and J-gene trimming of TCR beta chains, and an independent cohort replicated the association. Compared with the approximately 670-donor mean, donors in an Asian-associated ancestry cluster had fewer N-insertions in productive TCRs, according to a later genetic analysis. Some IMGT-functional V segments, including TRBV6-2 and TRBV6-3, could not be told apart with the 87-base-pair reads, so those segments were excluded. A cluster of highly shared sequence variants was judged likely to represent a technical artifact of the sequencing pipeline. Because HLA typing was unavailable for some donors at each locus, only the typed subset was used in association tests. A total of around 150 TCR beta chains were listed by the study as associated with cytomegalovirus. Compared with equally common non-associated chains, HLA-associated TCR beta chains in a later analysis were more clonally expanded and had lower generation probabilities. A later analysis found that TCR association rates varied across HLA loci, with DRB1 alleles showing the most associated TCRs and HLA-C alleles the fewest. In a later analysis, several top co-occurrence clusters were reported to appear linked to parvovirus B19, influenza, CMV and Epstein-Barr virus. Three of the identified cytomegalovirus-associated TCR beta chains were confirmed in vitro to be specific for cytomegalovirus antigens. Most CMV-associated TCR beta chains appeared to be HLA-restricted in a later analysis, and the HLA associations seemed to be driven largely by CMV exposure. Correlated functional status among segregating V segments might reflect linkage disequilibrium, but an unknown experimental factor could not be ruled out. In both the original and validation cohorts, the classifier was reported to diagnose cytomegalovirus status with high specificity and sensitivity. Assigning TCR associations to individual alleles was difficult when HLA alleles, especially DR and DQ, strongly co-occurred. Most TCR sequences were observed very rarely across donors, whereas some public TCRs were present in many individuals. A further reported finding was that TCR beta sequences accurately predicted the HLA-A and HLA-B alleles for most subjects in the first cohort.

The library was obtained by the immunoSEQ multiplex PCR assay. The multiplex PCR relied on a mix of 60 forward primers for TCR Vbeta segments and 13 reverse primers for TCR Jbeta segments. The CDR3 region of rearranged TCR beta genes was amplified from genomic DNA by a multiplex PCR assay. The Illumina HiSeq System was used to sequence the amplified TCR beta libraries as 87-base-pair reads. In the authors' own workflow: Across the 500 to 750 repertoires, a later analysis counted 60 million to 90 million unique TCR beta chains, roughly 11 million of which were shared by at least two donors. A nearest-neighbor algorithm error-corrected the raw reads and collapsed the reads into unique sequences, merging closely related sequences to remove PCR and sequencing errors. CDR3 sequences were aligned to IMGT reference sequences to assign V, D and J gene segments. For a sequence to be retained, a match of at least six nucleotides to both a V gene segment and a J gene segment was required. Rearrangements were classified as productive when the CDR3 lacked stop codons and remained in frame with V and J, and all other rearrangements were classified as non-productive. Following IMGT convention, CDR3 was defined as the stretch from the second conserved V-encoded cysteine to the conserved J-encoded phenylalanine. Sequences without an unambiguous match to a single V gene segment were excluded from the earlier analysis of several hundred of the donors. An earlier analysis of some 610 of the donors called V segments functional above 56.7% productive rearrangements and segregating when the between-donor standard deviation exceeded 5%. A statistical classification framework was built for diagnosing cytomegalovirus status from the catalog of TCR beta chain sequences. V and J gene assignment, in a later analysis, came from comparing TCR nucleotide sequences with IMGT/GENE-DB human TR gene sequences. The TCRdist pipeline was used in a later analysis to assign CDR3 sequences and most-parsimonious VDJ recombination scenarios. In a later analysis, each TCR beta chain was defined by its CDR3 amino acid sequence together with its V-gene family, and reads lacking a unique V-gene family were excluded. As a way to deal with suspected cross-contamination and a sequencing artifact, a later analysis dropped under 600 nucleotide sequences that were highly shared and had low generation probability. A later analysis calculated a clonal expansion index for each public chain from normalized within-repertoire ranks of inferred template counts. In a later analysis, generation probabilities were computed using a VDJ recombination model fitted to out-of-frame rearrangements, and the results were checked against IGoR. Hypergeometric tests were used in a later analysis to score TCR-TCR, TCR-HLA and TCR-CMV co-occurrence, with a repertoire-size bias correction applied to the TCR pairs. In a later analysis, false discovery rates were estimated by permuting HLA or CMV assignments 20 times. In a later analysis, co-occurring TCRs were grouped using DBSCAN, and TCRdist sequence similarity was added for clustering within HLA-allele-positive subsets. Repertoires with fewer than 30,000 or more than 120,000 public chains, plus five repertoires with anomalous nucleotide sharing, were excluded from co-occurrence clustering. The source is immuneACCESS, and TCRdb retained only in-frame sequences with V and J called. Part of the clones is not carried over; for the studies checked, unresolved V genes explain less than half of this, and the remainder is unexplained. For V, J and clone size, that table is used; D and trimming come from the DNA. Across this sample there are 150,000 or so clones, with around three quarters seen only once. The top ten constitute more than 10% of the sample.

The cohort consisted of 600 to 750 healthy bone marrow donors. At the time of sampling, all cohort members were nominally healthy, though unrecorded immune exposures were likely present. The donor was CMV seropositive and belonged to the group of over 250 seropositive cohort members. Each donor provided a peripheral blood sample, and peripheral blood mononuclear cells were used for TCR beta sequencing. The Qiagen DNeasy Blood Extraction Kit was used to extract genomic DNA from the blood cell samples. The CDR3 contains 15 residues, cysteine and phenylalanine counted. The sequence is cut down to CDR3 DNA, 45 bases in frame from base 1.

This TCR derives from a man aged 40-49 years in good health and CMV-seropositive. The specimen sequenced was PBMCs. This sequence uses TRBV12-1 and TRBJ1-1; the D call TRBD1 from the table was never checked on the DNA. TRBV12-1 is an annotated pseudogene. The DNA sequence is TGTGCCAGCAGCTTTGGGGACAGGGGGAAGACTGAAGCTTTCTTT. This sequence encodes CASSFGDRGKTEAFF.